A selection of T cell receptor beta chains follows, all from one sample in a study of blood T cell repertoires in COVID-19. Generated by immunoSEQ multiplex PCR, the TCRdb table keeps only in-frame clones and is missing some. Of about 40,000 clones in the sample, around 87% are singletons; the top ten hold roughly a fifth. The sample taken for sequencing was peripheral blood. These receptors were collected from a man in his fifties in a cohort sampled during active COVID-19. Each CDR3 is given with its conserved first and last residue. A D gene is named only where the DNA matches it firmly. Rows give clone size only sometimes, using once, few, many, or a class for an expanded clone.

clone_size: NA; v_call: TRBV19; d_call: NA; j_call: TRBJ2-1; cdr3_nt: TGTGCCAGTAGTAGGAGCCGGGACTCCCCTTACAATGAGCAGTTCTTC; cdr3_aa: CASSRSRDSPYNEQFF
clone_size: NA; v_call: TRBV5-1; d_call: NA; j_call: TRBJ2-1; cdr3_nt: TGCGCCAGCAGCGGACCCTTGGACAGCTACAATGAGCAGTTCTTC; cdr3_aa: CASSGPLDSYNEQFF
clone_size: NA; v_call: TRBV13; d_call: NA; j_call: TRBJ2-3; cdr3_nt: TGTGCCAGCAGCTTAGGTCGGTCGACAGATACGCAGTATTTT; cdr3_aa: CASSLGRSTDTQYF
clone_size: medium-sized; v_call: TRBV6-5; d_call: NA; j_call: TRBJ2-1; cdr3_nt: TGTGCCAGCAGTAGCGGACTGGACTACAATGAGCAGTTCTTC; cdr3_aa: CASSSGLDYNEQFF
clone_size: NA; v_call: TRBV9; d_call: NA; j_call: TRBJ1-1; cdr3_nt: TGTGCCAGCAGCCCCCCGGGAGTCACTGAAGCTTTCTTT; cdr3_aa: CASSPPGVTEAFF
clone_size: NA; v_call: TRBV5-1; d_call: TRBD1; j_call: TRBJ1-2; cdr3_nt: TGCGCCAGCAGCGACGGACAGGGTAACTATGGCTACACCTTC; cdr3_aa: CASSDGQGNYGYTF
clone_size: NA; v_call: TRBV29-1; d_call: TRBD2; j_call: TRBJ2-1; cdr3_nt: TGCAGCGTCCGACTAGCGGAGTTGGTTGGGGTATACAATGAGCAGTTCTTC; cdr3_aa: CSVRLAELVGVYNEQFF
clone_size: NA; v_call: TRBV6-5; d_call: TRBD1; j_call: TRBJ2-7; cdr3_nt: TGTGCCAGCAGCTCCGGGACAGGGGTGAAAGAGCAGTACTTC; cdr3_aa: CASSSGTGVKEQYF
clone_size: NA; v_call: TRBV11-3; d_call: TRBD1; j_call: TRBJ2-5; cdr3_nt: TGTGCCAGCAGAGGCACAGGGGGCCAAGAGACCCAGTACTTC; cdr3_aa: CASRGTGGQETQYF
clone_size: NA; v_call: TRBV5-1; d_call: NA; j_call: TRBJ1-2; cdr3_nt: TGCGCCAGCAGCCCTGACAGAGAAGCTAACTATGGCTACACCTTC; cdr3_aa: CASSPDREANYGYTF
clone_size: NA; v_call: TRBV24-1; d_call: TRBD1; j_call: TRBJ1-2; cdr3_nt: TGTGCCACCAGTGCCCGGGACAGTAACTATGGCTACACCTTC; cdr3_aa: CATSARDSNYGYTF
clone_size: NA; v_call: TRBV23-1; d_call: NA; j_call: TRBJ2-3; cdr3_nt: TGCGCCAGCAGTCAAGTCGGGTGCGGAGGAGGAGATACGCAGTATTTT; cdr3_aa: CASSQVGCGGGDTQYF
clone_size: once; v_call: TRBV9; d_call: NA; j_call: TRBJ2-3; cdr3_nt: TGTGCCAGCAGGGCCGAATCCACAGATACGCAGTATTTT; cdr3_aa: CASRAESTDTQYF
clone_size: NA; v_call: TRBV5-1; d_call: NA; j_call: TRBJ1-2; cdr3_nt: TGCGCCAGCAGCCCCTCCGACAGTCCCTATGGCTACACCTTC; cdr3_aa: CASSPSDSPYGYTF
clone_size: NA; v_call: TRBV19; d_call: NA; j_call: TRBJ1-2; cdr3_nt: TGTGCCAGTAGAGGGGGTGGCGGCTACACCTTC; cdr3_aa: CASRGGGGYTF
clone_size: NA; v_call: TRBV18; d_call: NA; j_call: TRBJ1-1; cdr3_nt: TGTGCCAGCTCAGGGCAGGGATTACAAGCTTTCTTT; cdr3_aa: CASSGQGLQAFF
clone_size: NA; v_call: TRBV2; d_call: NA; j_call: TRBJ2-5; cdr3_nt: TGTGCCAGCCAGGTCAGGGCCCAAGAGACCCAGTACTTC; cdr3_aa: CASQVRAQETQYF
clone_size: NA; v_call: TRBV7-2; d_call: NA; j_call: TRBJ1-6; cdr3_nt: TGTGCCAGCAGCTTAGGTCCAGCTACTAGCTCCTATAATTCACCCCTCCACTTT; cdr3_aa: CASSLGPATSSYNSPLHF
clone_size: NA; v_call: TRBV7-3; d_call: NA; j_call: TRBJ2-3; cdr3_nt: TGTGCCAGCAGCTTACTCGAGCGGCTCACAGATACGCAGTATTTT; cdr3_aa: CASSLLERLTDTQYF
clone_size: NA; v_call: TRBV9; d_call: NA; j_call: TRBJ2-5; cdr3_nt: TGTGCCAGCAGCGTAGGCAGGAGGGGCCAGCCAGGACCGTGGGAGACCCAGTACTTC; cdr3_aa: CASSVGRRGQPGPWETQYF
clone_size: NA; v_call: TRBV10-3; d_call: NA; j_call: TRBJ2-2; cdr3_nt: TGTGCCATCCTCGGGAACACCGGGGAGCTGTTTTTT; cdr3_aa: CAILGNTGELFF
clone_size: NA; v_call: TRBV7-9; d_call: TRBD2; j_call: TRBJ2-1; cdr3_nt: TGTGCCAGCAGCGTACTAGCGGGGGACTACAATGAGCAGTTCTTC; cdr3_aa: CASSVLAGDYNEQFF
clone_size: NA; v_call: TRBV10-2; d_call: TRBD2; j_call: TRBJ2-3; cdr3_nt: TGCGCCAGCAGCCTAGCGGGTACTCCCACAGATACGCAGTATTTT; cdr3_aa: CASSLAGTPTDTQYF
clone_size: NA; v_call: TRBV4-1; d_call: TRBD1; j_call: TRBJ2-7; cdr3_nt: TGCGCCAGCAGCCAACTAAGGACAGGGGGCTCCTACGAGCAGTACTTC; cdr3_aa: CASSQLRTGGSYEQYF
clone_size: NA; v_call: TRBV13; d_call: NA; j_call: TRBJ2-1; cdr3_nt: TGTGCCAGCAGCCCATGGGAGGGGGGGAACAATGAGCAGTTCTTC; cdr3_aa: CASSPWEGGNNEQFF
clone_size: NA; v_call: TRBV3-1/TRBV3-2; d_call: NA; j_call: TRBJ1-3; cdr3_nt: TGTGCCAGCAGCCAATACAGGGATACCATATATTTT; cdr3_aa: CASSQYRDTIYF
clone_size: once; v_call: TRBV6-4; d_call: TRBD1; j_call: TRBJ1-6; cdr3_nt: TGTGCCAGCAGCGCGGGACAGGGAGGTTCTTCACCCCTCCACTTT; cdr3_aa: CASSAGQGGSSPLHF
clone_size: NA; v_call: TRBV12-5; d_call: TRBD1; j_call: TRBJ1-2; cdr3_nt: TGTGCTAGTGGTTTTGGGGACAGTGGGGTCTATGGCTACACCTTC; cdr3_aa: CASGFGDSGVYGYTF
clone_size: NA; v_call: TRBV11-3; d_call: TRBD1; j_call: TRBJ2-1; cdr3_nt: TGTGCCAGCAGCCACAGACAGGGGGCGAGCGGAGAGCAGTTCTTC; cdr3_aa: CASSHRQGASGEQFF
clone_size: NA; v_call: TRBV20-1; d_call: NA; j_call: TRBJ2-7; cdr3_nt: TGCAGTGCTAGTGCAGGATTAACGGCCGAGCAGTACTTC; cdr3_aa: CSASAGLTAEQYF
clone_size: NA; v_call: TRBV4-1; d_call: NA; j_call: TRBJ2-3; cdr3_nt: TGCGCCAGCAGCCAAGGTTTCCTAGCAGGGGCAGATACGCAGTATTTT; cdr3_aa: CASSQGFLAGADTQYF
clone_size: NA; v_call: TRBV4-1; d_call: NA; j_call: TRBJ1-1; cdr3_nt: TGCGCCAGCAGCCAAGGGGAGGTCACTGAAGCTTTCTTT; cdr3_aa: CASSQGEVTEAFF
clone_size: NA; v_call: TRBV27; d_call: NA; j_call: TRBJ1-1; cdr3_nt: TGTGCCAGCAGTTTCGGGCGGGCAAGAGAAGCTTTCTTT; cdr3_aa: CASSFGRAREAFF
clone_size: NA; v_call: TRBV6-1; d_call: NA; j_call: TRBJ1-5; cdr3_nt: TGTGCCAGCAGTGAAGCGGTGGGGCGCCAAAGGCCCCAGCATTTT; cdr3_aa: CASSEAVGRQRPQHF
clone_size: NA; v_call: TRBV15; d_call: NA; j_call: TRBJ1-2; cdr3_nt: TGTGCCACCAGCAGAGAGTTTGGCTGGGGCTACACCTTC; cdr3_aa: CATSREFGWGYTF